The source of this T cell receptor beta chain is a study of beta chain features in type 1 diabetes. Study in general: Patients were similar to healthy donors in age and gender (as well as in cell yields).

Of the isolated RNA, all was reverse transcribed, and so the sequenced material was expressed TCRB transcripts. Sequenced by immunoSEQ multiplex PCR; TCRdb stores in-frame clones only, minus some. Found here are about 240,000 clones, about 30% of them singletons; the top ten hold 3.5% to 4%. Germline CDR1 reads SGHTA; CDR2 reads FQGNSA. The CDR3 has 17 residues. V was cut by 1 base and J by 10 bases, with 23 bases left in between. Specimen: central memory CD4+ T cells from blood. The gene calls are TRBV7-2 and TRBJ2-1, with unresolved D. The origin of this receptor is a man aged 30-40 years in good health. DNA of the CDR3: TGTGCCAGCAGCTTAGATTGGTCCAGAGCACCTCCACAGGAGCAGTTCTTC. Residues: CASSLDWSRAPPQEQFF.